The entry that follows covers one T cell receptor (beta chain) sequence. Its target is not known. Method: immunoSEQ multiplex PCR; TCRdb's copy keeps in-frame clones and lacks some. Of fewer than 20,000 clones listed, approximately 88% are singletons. This CDR3 comprises 12 residues. Germline V lookup: CDR1 SGHTA, CDR2 FQGNSA. Trimming shortened V by 8 bases and J by 4 bases, and 10 bases separated the two germline ends. This sample stems from a study of EBV T-cell therapy then PD-1 blockade in nasopharyngeal carcinoma. Treatment reported: AdE1-LMPpoly-expanded autologous EBV-specific T-cell therapy followed by anti-PD-1 nivolumab.

This chain connects TRBV7-2 to TRBJ2-3, with D perhaps TRBD2 (6 bases). The source material was CD8+ T cells from blood, sampled at day 0 from a patient whose treatment included autologous EBV-specific T cells and nivolumab. The TCR originated in a man aged 35-49 years with nasopharyngeal carcinoma. CDR3 DNA: TGTGCCAGCGCCGGGGGTCCAGATACGCAGTATTTT. Amino acids: CASAGGPDTQYF.